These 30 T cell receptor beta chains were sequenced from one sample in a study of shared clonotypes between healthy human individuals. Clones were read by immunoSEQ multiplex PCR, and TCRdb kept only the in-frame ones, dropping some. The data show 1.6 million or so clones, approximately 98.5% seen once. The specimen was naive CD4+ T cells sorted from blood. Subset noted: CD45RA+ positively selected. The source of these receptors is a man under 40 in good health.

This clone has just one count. The CDR3 is CASSMEPGRGRFEQPQHF. The CDR3 nucleotides are TGTGCCAGTAGTATGGAACCAGGCAGGGGGCGCTTCGAACAGCCCCAGCATTTT. This chain uses TRBV19 with TRBJ1-5, with 8 bases lining up with TRBD1. This CDR3 spans 18 amino acids. Germline V gene sequence: CDR1 LNHDA, CDR2 SQIVND (reference sequence). The V segment lost 3 bases and the J segment 7 bases; nucleotides outside the gene matches: 17.

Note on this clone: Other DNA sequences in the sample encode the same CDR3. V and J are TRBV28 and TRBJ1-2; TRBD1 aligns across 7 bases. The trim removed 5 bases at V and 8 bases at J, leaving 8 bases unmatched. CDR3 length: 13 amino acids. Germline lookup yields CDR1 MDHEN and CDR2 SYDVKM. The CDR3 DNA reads TGTGCCAGCAGTCCAGACAGGGAATACGGCTACACCTTC. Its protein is CASSPDREYGYTF.

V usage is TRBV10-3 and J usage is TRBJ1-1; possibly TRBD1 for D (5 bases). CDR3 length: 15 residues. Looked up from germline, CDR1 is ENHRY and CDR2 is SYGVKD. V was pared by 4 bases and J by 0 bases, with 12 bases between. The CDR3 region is CAISGWGHMNTEAFF. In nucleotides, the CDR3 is TGTGCCATCAGTGGTTGGGGCCACATGAACACTGAAGCTTTCTTT.

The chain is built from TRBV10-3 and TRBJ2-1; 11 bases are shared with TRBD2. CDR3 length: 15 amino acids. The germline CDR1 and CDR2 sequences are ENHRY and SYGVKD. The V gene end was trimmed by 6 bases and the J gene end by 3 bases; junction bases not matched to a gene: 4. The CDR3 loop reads CAIRQTSGNYNEQFF. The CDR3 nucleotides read TGTGCCATCAGACAGACTAGCGGGAACTACAATGAGCAGTTCTTC.

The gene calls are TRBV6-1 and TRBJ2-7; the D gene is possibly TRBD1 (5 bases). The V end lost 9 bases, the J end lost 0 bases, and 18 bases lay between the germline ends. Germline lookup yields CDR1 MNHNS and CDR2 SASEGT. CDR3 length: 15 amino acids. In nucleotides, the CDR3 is TGTGCCAGTTCAGTCAGGGCGCACAGCTCCTACGAGCAGTACTTC. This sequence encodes CASSVRAHSSYEQYF.

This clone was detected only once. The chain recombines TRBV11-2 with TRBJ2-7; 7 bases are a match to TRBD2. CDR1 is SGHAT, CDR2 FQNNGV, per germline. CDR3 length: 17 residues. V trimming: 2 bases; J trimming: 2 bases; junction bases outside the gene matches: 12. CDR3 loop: CASSLRRGAGLTYEQYF. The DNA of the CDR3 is TGTGCCAGCAGCTTAAGGCGGGGAGCGGGACTTACCTACGAGCAGTACTTC.

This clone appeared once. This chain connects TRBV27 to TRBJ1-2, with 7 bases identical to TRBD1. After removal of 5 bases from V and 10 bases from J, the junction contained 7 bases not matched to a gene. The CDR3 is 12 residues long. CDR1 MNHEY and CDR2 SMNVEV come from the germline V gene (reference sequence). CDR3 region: CASSLRTGVYTF. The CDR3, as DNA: TGTGCCAGCAGTCTCCGGACAGGTGTCTACACCTTC.

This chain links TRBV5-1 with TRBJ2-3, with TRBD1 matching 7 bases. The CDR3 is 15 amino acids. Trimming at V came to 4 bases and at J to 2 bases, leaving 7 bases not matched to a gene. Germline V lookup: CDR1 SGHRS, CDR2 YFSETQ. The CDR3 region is CASSPGQPNTDTQYF. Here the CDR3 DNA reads TGCGCCAGCAGCCCGGGACAGCCGAACACAGATACGCAGTATTTT.

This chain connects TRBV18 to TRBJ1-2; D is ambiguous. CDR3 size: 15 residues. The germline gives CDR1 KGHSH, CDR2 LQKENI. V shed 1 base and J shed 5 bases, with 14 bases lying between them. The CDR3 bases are TGTGCCAGCTCACCACTTTCCGGCAGTGGATATGGCTACACCTTC. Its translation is CASSPLSGSGYGYTF. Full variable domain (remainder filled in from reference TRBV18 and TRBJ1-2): NAGVMQNPRHLVRRRGQEARLRCSPMKGHSHVYWYRQLPEEGLKFMVYLQKENIIDESGMPKERFSAEFPKEGPSILRIQQVVRGDSAAYFCASSPLSGSGYGYTFGSGTRLTVV.

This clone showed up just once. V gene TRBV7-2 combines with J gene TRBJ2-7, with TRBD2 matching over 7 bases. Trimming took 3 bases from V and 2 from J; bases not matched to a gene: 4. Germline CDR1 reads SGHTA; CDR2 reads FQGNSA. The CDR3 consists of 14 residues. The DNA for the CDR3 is TGTGCCAGCAGCTTCGGCGGGAGTACCTACGAGCAGTACTTC. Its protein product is CASSFGGSTYEQYF.

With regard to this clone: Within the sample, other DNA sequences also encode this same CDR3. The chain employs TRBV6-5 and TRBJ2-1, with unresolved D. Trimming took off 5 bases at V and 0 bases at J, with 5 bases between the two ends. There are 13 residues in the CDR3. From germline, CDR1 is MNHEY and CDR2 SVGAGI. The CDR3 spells CASSPDSYNEQFF. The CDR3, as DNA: TGTGCCAGCAGTCCTGACTCCTACAATGAGCAGTTCTTC.

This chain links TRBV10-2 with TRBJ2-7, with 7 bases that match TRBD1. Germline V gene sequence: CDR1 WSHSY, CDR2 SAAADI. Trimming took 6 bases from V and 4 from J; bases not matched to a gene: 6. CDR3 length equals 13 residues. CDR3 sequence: CASRVGGVYEQYF. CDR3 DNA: TGCGCCAGCAGGGTAGGGGGCGTTTACGAGCAGTACTTC.

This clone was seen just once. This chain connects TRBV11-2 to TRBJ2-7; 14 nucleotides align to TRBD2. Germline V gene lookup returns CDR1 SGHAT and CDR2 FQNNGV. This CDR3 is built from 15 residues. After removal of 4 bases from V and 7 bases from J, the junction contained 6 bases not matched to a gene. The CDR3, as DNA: TGTGCCAGCAGCTCGCCGGGACTAGCGGGAGAGGAGCAGTACTTC. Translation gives CASSSPGLAGEEQYF.

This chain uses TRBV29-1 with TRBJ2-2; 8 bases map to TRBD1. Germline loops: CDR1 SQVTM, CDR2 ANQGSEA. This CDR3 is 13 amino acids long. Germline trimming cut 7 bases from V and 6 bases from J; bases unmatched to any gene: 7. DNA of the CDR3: TGCAGCGCAGGAAACAGGGGGTCCGGGGAGCTGTTTTTT. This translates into CSAGNRGSGELFF.

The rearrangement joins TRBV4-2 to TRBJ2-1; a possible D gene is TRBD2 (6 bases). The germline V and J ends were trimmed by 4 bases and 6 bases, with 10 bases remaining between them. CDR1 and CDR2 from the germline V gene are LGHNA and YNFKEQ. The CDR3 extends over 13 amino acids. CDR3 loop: CASSRGIRNEQFF. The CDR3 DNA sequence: TGTGCCAGCAGCCGCGGGATCCGCAATGAGCAGTTCTTC.

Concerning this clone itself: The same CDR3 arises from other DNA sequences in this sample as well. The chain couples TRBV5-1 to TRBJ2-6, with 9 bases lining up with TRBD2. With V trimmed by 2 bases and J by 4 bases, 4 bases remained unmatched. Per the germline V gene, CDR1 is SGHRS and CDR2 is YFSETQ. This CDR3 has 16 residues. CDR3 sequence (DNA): TGCGCCAGCAGCTTAGCGGGAGGATCCGGGGCCAACGTCCTGACTTTC. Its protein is CASSLAGGSGANVLTF.

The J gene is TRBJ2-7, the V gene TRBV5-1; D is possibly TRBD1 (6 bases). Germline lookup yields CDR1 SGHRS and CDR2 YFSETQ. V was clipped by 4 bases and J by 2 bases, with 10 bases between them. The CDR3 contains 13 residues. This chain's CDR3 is CASSRDTTYEQYF. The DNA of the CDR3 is TGCGCCAGCAGCCGGGACACCACCTACGAGCAGTACTTC. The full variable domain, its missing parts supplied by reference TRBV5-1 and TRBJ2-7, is KAGVTQTPRYLIKTRGQQVTLSCSPISGHRSVSWYQQTPGQGLQFLFEYFSETQRNKGNFPGRFSGRQFSNSRSEMNVSTLELGDSALYLCASSRDTTYEQYFGPGTRLTVT.

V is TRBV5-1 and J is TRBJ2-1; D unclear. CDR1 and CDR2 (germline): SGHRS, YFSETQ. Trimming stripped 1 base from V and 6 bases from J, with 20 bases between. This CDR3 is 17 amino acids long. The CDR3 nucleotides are TGCGCCAGCAGCTTGAACAGACGAGCCTCATTGGGCAATGAGCAGTTCTTC. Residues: CASSLNRRASLGNEQFF.

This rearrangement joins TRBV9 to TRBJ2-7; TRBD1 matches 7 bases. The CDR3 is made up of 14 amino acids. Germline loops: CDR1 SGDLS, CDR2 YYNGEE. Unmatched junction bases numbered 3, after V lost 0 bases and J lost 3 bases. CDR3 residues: CASSVGGQFYEQYF. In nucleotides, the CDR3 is TGTGCCAGCAGCGTAGGGGGACAGTTCTACGAGCAGTACTTC.

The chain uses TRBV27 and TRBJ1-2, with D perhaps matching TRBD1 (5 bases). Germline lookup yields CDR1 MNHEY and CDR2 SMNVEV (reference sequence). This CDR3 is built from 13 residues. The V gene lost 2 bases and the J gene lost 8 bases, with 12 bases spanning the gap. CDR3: CASSLRGAVGYTF. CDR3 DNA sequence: TGTGCCAGCAGTTTAAGGGGAGCCGTCGGCTACACCTTC.

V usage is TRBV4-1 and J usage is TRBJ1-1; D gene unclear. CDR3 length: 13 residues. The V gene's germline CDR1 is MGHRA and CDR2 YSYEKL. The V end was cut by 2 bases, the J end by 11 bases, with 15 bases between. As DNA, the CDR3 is TGCGCCAGCAGCCAACCCCGCGGCCCGTGGGCTTTCTTT. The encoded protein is CASSQPRGPWAFF.

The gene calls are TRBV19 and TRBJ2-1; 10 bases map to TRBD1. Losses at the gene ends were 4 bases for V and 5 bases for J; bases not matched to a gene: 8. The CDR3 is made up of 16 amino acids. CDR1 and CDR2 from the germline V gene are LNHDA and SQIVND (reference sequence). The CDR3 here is CASSNLPGQGNNEQFF. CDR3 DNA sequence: TGTGCCAGTAGTAATTTACCGGGACAGGGGAACAATGAGCAGTTCTTC.

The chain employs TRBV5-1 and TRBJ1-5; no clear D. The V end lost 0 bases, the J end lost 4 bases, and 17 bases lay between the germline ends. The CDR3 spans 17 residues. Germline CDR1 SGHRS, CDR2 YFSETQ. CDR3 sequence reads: CASSLGDMGSGNQPQHF. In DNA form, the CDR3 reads TGCGCCAGCAGCTTGGGAGACATGGGAAGTGGGAATCAGCCCCAGCATTTT.

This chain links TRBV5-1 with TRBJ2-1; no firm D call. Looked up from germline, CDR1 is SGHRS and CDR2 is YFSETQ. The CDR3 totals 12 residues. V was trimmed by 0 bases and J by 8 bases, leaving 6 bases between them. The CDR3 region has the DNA TGCGCCAGCAGCTTGGCCCCAGATGAGCAGTTCTTC. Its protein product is CASSLAPDEQFF.

CDR3 DNA: TGTGCCAGCAGTTTCAGGACTAGCGGGAGAACGGGATACAATGAGCAGTTCTTC. The encoded protein is CASSFRTSGRTGYNEQFF. V and J are TRBV27 and TRBJ2-1; 13 nucleotides match TRBD2. J gave up 4 bases and V 3 bases, and 9 bases lay outside the gene matches. The CDR3 extends over 18 amino acids. Germline V gene data show CDR1 as MNHEY and CDR2 as SMNVEV (reference sequence).

The CDR3 reads CASSRTGTSQPQHF. The DNA of the CDR3 is TGTGCCAGCAGCCGTACAGGGACCAGTCAGCCCCAGCATTTT. The chain combines TRBV27 with TRBJ1-5; maybe TRBD1 (6 bases). CDR3 length equals 14 residues. Germline CDR1 and CDR2: MNHEY and SMNVEV (reference sequence). The V gene lost 6 bases and the J gene lost 6 bases, with 15 bases spanning the gap.

DNA of the CDR3: TGTGCCAGTAGTAAGAGGAACGGGGGAAAACTGTTTTTT. Protein: CASSKRNGGKLFF. The rearrangement links TRBV19 to TRBJ1-4; possible D gene TRBD1, 5 bases. Trimming stripped 4 bases from V and 10 bases from J, with 13 bases between. The CDR3 has 13 amino acids. Germline V gene sequence: CDR1 LNHDA, CDR2 SQIVND (reference sequence).

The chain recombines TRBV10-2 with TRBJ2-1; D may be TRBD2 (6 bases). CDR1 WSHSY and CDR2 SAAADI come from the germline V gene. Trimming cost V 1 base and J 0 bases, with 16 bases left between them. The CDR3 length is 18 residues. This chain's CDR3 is CASSEWASAVSSYNEQFF. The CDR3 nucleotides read TGCGCCAGCAGTGAGTGGGCTAGCGCCGTCAGCTCCTACAATGAGCAGTTCTTC.

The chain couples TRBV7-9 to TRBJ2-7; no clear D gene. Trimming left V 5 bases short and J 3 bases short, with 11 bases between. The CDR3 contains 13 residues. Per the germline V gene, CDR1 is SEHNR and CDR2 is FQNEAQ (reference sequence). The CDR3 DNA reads TGTGCCAGCAGCCAGAAGGATAACTACGAGCAGTACTTC. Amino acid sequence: CASSQKDNYEQYF.

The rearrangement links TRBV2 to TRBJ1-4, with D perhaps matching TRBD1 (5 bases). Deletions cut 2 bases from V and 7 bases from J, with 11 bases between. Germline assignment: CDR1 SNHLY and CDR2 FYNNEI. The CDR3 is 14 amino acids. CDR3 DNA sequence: TGTGCCAGCAGTGAATTAAGGGGTTCTGAAAAACTGTTTTTT. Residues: CASSELRGSEKLFF.